This T cell receptor (beta chain) is from a study of blood T cell repertoires in COVID-19. Study at large: The United States, Italy and Spain supplied acute and convalescent COVID-19 samples. The cDNA or gDNA used as material had been derived from T cells, B-cell-depleted T cells, or PBMCs.

As handled by the study authors: It was from reference gene primer amplification that nucleated cell counts were estimated. Measured with immunoSEQ multiplex PCR; TCRdb has only the in-frame clones, and not every one. V, J and clone size reflect that table, while D and trimming were determined from the DNA. The top ten clones hold 3% of a sample with hundreds of thousands of clones, approximately 90% of them seen once. The CDR3 contains 13 residues. V lost 11 bases and J 1 base, leaving 14 bases between the germline ends. Germline assignment: CDR1 SNHLY and CDR2 FYNNEI. This clonotype was obtained from a man younger than 35 with active or convalescent COVID-19. What was sequenced was peripheral blood. J is TRBJ1-1 and V is TRBV2; D is perhaps TRBD1 (6 bases). The CDR3 spells CAGYSGENTEAFF. CDR3 in DNA: TGTGCCGGATACTCAGGGGAGAACACTGAAGCTTTCTTT.